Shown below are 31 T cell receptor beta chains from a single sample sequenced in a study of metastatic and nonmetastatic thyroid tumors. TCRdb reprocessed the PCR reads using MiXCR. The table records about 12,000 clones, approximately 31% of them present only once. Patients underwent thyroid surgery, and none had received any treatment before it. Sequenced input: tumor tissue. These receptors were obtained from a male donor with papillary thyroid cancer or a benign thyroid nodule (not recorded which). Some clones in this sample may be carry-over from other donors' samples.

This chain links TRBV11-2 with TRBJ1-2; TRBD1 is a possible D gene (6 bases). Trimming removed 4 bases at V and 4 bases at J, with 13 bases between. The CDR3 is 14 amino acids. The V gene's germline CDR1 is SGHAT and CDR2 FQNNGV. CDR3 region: CASSSFGGPYGYTF. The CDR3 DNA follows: TGTGCCAGCAGCTCGTTTGGGGGCCCCTATGGCTACACCTTC.

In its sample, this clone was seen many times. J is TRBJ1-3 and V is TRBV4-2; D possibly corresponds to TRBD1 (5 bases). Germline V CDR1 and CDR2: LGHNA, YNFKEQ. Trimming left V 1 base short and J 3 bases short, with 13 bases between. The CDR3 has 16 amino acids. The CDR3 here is CASSQGDGGNGNTIYF. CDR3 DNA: TGTGCCAGCAGCCAAGGCGATGGGGGGAATGGAAACACCATATATTTT.

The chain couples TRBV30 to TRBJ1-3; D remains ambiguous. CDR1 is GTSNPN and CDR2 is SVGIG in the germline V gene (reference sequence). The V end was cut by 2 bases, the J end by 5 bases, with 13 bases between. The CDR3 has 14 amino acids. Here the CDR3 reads CAWSSGSARNTIYF. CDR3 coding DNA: TGTGCCTGGAGTTCGGGATCAGCTCGAAACACCATATATTTT.

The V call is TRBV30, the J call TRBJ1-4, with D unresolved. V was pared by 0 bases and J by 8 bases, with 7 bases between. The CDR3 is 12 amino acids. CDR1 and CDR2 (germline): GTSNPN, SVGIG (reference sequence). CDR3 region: CAWSVLREKLFF. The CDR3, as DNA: TGTGCCTGGAGTGTACTAAGGGAAAAACTGTTTTTT.

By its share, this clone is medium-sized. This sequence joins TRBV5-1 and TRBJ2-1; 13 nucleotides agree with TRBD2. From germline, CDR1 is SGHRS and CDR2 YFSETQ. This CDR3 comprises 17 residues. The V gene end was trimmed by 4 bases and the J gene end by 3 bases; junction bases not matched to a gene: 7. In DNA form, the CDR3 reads TGCGCCAGCAGCGCGACTAGCGGGAGGTTAGACTACAATGAGCAGTTCTTC. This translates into CASSATSGRLDYNEQFF.

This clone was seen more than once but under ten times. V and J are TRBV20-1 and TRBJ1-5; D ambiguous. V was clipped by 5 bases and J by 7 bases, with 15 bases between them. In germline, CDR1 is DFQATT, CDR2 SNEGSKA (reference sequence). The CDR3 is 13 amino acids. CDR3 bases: TGCAGTGCTCTAATCGACGCGGGCCAGCCCCAGCATTTT. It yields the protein CSALIDAGQPQHF.

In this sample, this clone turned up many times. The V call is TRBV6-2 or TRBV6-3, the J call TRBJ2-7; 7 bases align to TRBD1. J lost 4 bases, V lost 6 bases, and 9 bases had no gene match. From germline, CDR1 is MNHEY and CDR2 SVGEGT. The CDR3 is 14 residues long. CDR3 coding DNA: TGTGCCAGCAGGAGGGGGCCCCACTCTTACGAGCAGTACGTC. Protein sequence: CASRRGPHSYEQYV.

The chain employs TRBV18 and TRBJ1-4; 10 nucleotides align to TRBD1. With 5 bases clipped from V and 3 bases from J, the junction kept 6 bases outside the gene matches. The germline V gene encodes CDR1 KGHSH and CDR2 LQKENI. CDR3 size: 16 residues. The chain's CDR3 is CASSSGQGVSNEKLFF. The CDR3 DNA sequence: TGTGCCAGCTCATCAGGACAGGGGGTTTCTAATGAAAAACTGTTTTTT.

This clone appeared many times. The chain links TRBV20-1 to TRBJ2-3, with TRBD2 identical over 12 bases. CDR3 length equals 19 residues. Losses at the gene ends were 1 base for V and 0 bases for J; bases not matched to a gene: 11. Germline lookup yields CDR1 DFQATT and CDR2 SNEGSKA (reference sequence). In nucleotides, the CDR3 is TGCAGTGCTAGAGGACTCAATAGGACTAGCGGGGTTAGCACAGATACGCAGTATTTT. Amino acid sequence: CSARGLNRTSGVSTDTQYF.

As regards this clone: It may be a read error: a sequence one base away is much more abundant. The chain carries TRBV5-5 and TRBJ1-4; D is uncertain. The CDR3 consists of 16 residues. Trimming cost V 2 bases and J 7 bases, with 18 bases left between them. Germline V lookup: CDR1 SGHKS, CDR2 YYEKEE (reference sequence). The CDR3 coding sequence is TGTGCCAGCAGCTTCGCCGCAGGAGTTATAGGTGAAAAACTGTTTTTT. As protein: CASSFAAGVIGEKLFF.

CDR3 loop: CSARTGVGGAEAFF. The CDR3 nucleotides are TGCAGTGCTAGGACAGGGGTCGGTGGAGCTGAAGCTTTCTTT. The V gene is TRBV20-1, the J gene TRBJ1-1; 8 bases match TRBD1. From germline, CDR1 is DFQATT and CDR2 SNEGSKA (reference sequence). The length of the CDR3 is 14 residues. After removal of 3 bases from V and 6 bases from J, the junction contained 9 bases not matched to a gene.

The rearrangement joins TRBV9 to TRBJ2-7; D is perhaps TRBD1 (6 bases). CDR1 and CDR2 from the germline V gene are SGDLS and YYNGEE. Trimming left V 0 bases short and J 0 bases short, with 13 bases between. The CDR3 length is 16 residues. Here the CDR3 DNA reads TGTGCCAGCAGCGTAGGGGACATCTCGAGCTCCTACGAGCAGTACTTC. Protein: CASSVGDISSSYEQYF.

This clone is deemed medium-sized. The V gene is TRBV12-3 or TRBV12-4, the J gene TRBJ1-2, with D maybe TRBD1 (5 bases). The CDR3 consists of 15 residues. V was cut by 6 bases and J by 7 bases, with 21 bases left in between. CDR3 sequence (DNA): TGTGCCAGCAGCCCCCCGGCCTTCAGGGCCGCTGGCTACACCTTC. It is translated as CASSPPAFRAAGYTF.

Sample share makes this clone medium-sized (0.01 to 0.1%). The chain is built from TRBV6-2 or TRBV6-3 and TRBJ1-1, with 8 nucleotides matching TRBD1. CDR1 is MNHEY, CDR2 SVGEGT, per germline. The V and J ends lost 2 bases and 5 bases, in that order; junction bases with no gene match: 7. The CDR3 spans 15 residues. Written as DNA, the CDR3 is TGTGCCAGCAGTTACCCGACAGGGGTATGGACTGAAGCTTTCTTT. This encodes CASSYPTGVWTEAFF.

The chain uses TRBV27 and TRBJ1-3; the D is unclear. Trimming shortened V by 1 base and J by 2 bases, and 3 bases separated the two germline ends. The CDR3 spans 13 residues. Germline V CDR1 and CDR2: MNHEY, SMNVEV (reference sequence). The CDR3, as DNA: TGTGCCAGCAGTTTATTCCCTGGAAACACCATATATTTT. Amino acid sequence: CASSLFPGNTIYF.

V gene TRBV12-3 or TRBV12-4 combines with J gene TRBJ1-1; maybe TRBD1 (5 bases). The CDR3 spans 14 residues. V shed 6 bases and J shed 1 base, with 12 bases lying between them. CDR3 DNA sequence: TGTGCCAGCAGGGTGGGGGACTGGAACACTGAAGCTTTCTTT. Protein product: CASRVGDWNTEAFF.

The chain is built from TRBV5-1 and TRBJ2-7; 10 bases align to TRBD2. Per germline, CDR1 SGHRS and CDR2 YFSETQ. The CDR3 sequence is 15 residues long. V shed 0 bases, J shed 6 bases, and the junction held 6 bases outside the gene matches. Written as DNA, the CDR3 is TGCGCCAGCAGCTTGGGAGTAGCGGGAGGAAGCGAGCAGTACTTC. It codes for CASSLGVAGGSEQYF.

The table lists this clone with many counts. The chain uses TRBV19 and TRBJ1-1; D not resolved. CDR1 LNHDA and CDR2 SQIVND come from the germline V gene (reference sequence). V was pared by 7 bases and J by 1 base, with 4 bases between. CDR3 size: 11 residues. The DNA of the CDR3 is TGTGCCAGTAAGGAGAACACTGAAGCTTTCTTT. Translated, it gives CASKENTEAFF. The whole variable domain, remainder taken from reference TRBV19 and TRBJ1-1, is DGGITQSPKYLFRKEGQNVTLSCEQNLNHDAMYWYRQDPGQGLRLIYYSQIVNDFQKGDIAEGYSVSREKKESFPLTVTSAQKNPTAFYLCASKENTEAFFGQGTRLTVV.

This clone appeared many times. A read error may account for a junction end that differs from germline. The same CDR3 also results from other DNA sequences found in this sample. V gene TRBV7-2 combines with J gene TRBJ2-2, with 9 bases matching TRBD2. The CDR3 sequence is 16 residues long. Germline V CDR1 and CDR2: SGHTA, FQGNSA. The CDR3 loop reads CASSYSGRRSAGELFF. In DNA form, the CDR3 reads TGTGCCAGCAGTTATAGCGGGAGAAGGTCCGCCGGAGAGCTGTTTTTT.

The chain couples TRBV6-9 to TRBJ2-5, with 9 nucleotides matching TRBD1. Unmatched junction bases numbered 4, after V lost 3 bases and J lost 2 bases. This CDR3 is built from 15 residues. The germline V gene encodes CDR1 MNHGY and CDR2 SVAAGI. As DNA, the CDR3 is TGTGCCAGCAGTTACGGGACAGGGACGCAAGAGACCCAGTACTTC. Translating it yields CASSYGTGTQETQYF.

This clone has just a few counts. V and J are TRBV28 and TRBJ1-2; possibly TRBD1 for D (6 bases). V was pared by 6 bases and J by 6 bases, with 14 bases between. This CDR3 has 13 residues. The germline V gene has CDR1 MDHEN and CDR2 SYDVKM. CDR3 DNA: TGTGCCAGCAGATCCTCAGGGGCGGATGGCTACACCTTC. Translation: CASRSSGADGYTF.

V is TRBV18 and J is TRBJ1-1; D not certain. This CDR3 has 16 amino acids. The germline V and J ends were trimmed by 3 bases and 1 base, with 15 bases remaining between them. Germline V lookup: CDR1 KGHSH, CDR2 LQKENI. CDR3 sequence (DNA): TGTGCCAGCTCACCCCCGAGCGCCGGGTCGAACACTGAAGCTTTCTTT. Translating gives CASSPPSAGSNTEAFF.

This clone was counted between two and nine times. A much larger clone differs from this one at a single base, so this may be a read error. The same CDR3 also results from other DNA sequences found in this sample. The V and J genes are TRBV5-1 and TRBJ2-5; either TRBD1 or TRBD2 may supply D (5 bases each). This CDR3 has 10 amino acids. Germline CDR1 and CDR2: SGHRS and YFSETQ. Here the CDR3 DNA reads TGCGCTGAGGGGTGGATCCCCCAGTACTTC. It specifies CAEGWIPQYF.

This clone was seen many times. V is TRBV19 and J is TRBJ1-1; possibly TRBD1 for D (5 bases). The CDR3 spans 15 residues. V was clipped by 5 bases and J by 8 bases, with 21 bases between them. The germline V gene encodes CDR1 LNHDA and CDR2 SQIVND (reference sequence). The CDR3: CASSGPGSSLVEAFF. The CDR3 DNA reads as TGTGCCAGTAGTGGCCCAGGGTCTAGTTTGGTCGAAGCTTTCTTT.

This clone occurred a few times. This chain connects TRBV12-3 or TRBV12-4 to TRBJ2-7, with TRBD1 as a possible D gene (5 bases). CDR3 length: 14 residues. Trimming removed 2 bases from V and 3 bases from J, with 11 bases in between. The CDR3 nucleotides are TGTGCCAGCAGTTTAAGGGGTTTGGGCTACGAGCAGTACTTC. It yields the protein CASSLRGLGYEQYF.

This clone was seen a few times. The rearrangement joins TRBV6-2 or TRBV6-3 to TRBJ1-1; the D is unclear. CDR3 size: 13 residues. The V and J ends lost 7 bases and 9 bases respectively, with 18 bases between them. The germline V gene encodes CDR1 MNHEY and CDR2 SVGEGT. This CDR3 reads CASIHPGSGKAFF. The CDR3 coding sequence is TGTGCCAGCATTCATCCCGGGTCAGGTAAAGCTTTCTTT.

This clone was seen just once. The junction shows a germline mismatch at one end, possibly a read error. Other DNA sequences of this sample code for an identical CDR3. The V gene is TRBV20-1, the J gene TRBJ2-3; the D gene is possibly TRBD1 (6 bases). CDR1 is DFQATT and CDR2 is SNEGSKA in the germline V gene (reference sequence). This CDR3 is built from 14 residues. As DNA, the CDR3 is TGCAGTGCCCTCAAAGGGGGTAGCACGGATACGCAGTATTTT. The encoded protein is CSALKGGSTDTQYF.

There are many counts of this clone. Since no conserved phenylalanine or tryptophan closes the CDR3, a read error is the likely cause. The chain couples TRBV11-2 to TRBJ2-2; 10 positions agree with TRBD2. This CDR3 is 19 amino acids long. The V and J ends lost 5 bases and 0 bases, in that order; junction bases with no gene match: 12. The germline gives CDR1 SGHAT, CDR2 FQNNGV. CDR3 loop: CASSLYRQLAGTNTGELFS. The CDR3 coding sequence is TGTGCCAGCAGCCTATACCGACAACTAGCGGGGACGAACACCGGGGAGCTGTTTTCT.

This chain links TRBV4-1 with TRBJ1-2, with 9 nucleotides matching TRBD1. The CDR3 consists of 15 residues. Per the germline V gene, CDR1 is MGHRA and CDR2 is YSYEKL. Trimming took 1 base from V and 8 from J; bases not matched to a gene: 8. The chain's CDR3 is CASSQVSDRGSGYTF. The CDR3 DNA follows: TGCGCCAGCAGCCAAGTCTCGGACAGGGGTAGCGGCTACACCTTC.

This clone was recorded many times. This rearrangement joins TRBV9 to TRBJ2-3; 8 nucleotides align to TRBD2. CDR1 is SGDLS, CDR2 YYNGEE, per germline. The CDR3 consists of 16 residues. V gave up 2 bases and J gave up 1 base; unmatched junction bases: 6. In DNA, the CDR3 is TGTGCCAGCAGCGTGTCTAGCGGGTACCGCACAGATACGCAGTATTTT. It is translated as CASSVSSGYRTDTQYF.

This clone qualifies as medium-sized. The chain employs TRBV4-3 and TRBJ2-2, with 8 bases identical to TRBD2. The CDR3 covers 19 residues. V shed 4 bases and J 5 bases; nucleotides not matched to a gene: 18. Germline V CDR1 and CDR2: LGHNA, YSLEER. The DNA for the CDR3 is TGCGCCAGCAGCCGCCTGGTTTGGGACCGGGAGGGCCGGACCGGGGAGCTGTTTTTT. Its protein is CASSRLVWDREGRTGELFF.